The sequence of this TCR beta chain was determined in a study of T cell responses to AZD1222 COVID-19 vaccine. About the study: Pooled in the analysis were second doses at about 4 or about 12 weeks.

V lost 1 base to trimming and J lost 3 bases; unmatched junction nucleotides: 6. The germline V gene has CDR1 SGHTS and CDR2 YDEGEE. There are 15 residues in the CDR3. The table came from immunoSEQ multiplex PCR; TCRdb's copy has only in-frame clones and leaves some out. Among roughly 180,000 clones listed, almost 90% were seen once. The chain carries TRBV5-8 and TRBJ2-7, with 8 bases lining up with TRBD1. This clonotype was sampled from an adult in good health. The sample was peripheral blood, taken on day 0 of AZD1222 vaccination. In DNA form, the CDR3 reads TGTGCCAGCAGCTTGCAGCAAGGACAGGGCTACGAGCAGTACTTC. It specifies CASSLQQGQGYEQYF.